The sequence of this T cell receptor (beta chain) was determined in a study of glioma-infiltrating T cells (dated by TCRdb to 2016 to 2017). As for the study more broadly: The low-grade gliomas were WHO grade II oligodendrogliomas or astrocytomas, while the glioblastomas were WHO grade IV tumors sampled at initial diagnosis rather than at recurrent diagnosis. Glioma patients received dexamethasone for six or fewer days before surgery. Blood libraries targeted roughly 4- to 11-fold sequencing coverage of 950,000 to 1,000,000 peripheral T cells. TCR alpha- and beta-chain repertoires were sequenced from glioma tissue, non-neoplastic brain tissue and matched peripheral blood mononuclear cells. To measure divergence between tissue and blood T-cell populations, each tissue-infiltrating repertoire was compared with the peripheral blood repertoire of the same patient. Three low-grade glioma patients, several primary glioblastoma patients, and three non-glioma patients who contributed non-neoplastic brain tissue made up the paired cohort. Points the paper makes about the study in general: VJ-independent divergence between tissue and blood was below expectation in non-neoplastic patients but above expectation in all gliomas, especially low-grade gliomas. Group comparisons rested on small numbers: three non-neoplastic, three low-grade glioma and eight glioblastoma patients. Patients with low tissue-blood divergence were marked by a signature set of shared blood CDR3 motifs, and that set was depleted in highly divergent patients. Only a very small number of CDR3 sequences turned up in both tissue and blood, a result put down to high CDR3 diversity combined with limited sampling.

TCR alpha and beta CDR3 regions were amplified with the iRepertoire nested amplicon-rescue multiplex PCR (arm-PCR) platform from RNA. The input for one-step reverse transcription and amplification was roughly 85-400 ng of tissue mRNA or PBMC total RNA. After bead purification, a secondary multiplex PCR added Illumina adapters, and libraries were gel-purified between 200 and 400 bp. The libraries contained internal 6-nucleotide barcodes that were used for demultiplexing. Sequencing of the libraries was done on an Illumina MiSeq using 2x220 or 2x250 nucleotide paired-end reads. For the original study's pipeline: Paired reads were merged using FLASH 1.2.11 and were aligned to the GRCh37 human genome using BWA-MEM, after which TRA and TRB reads were extracted. An IMGT-derived reference of cassette sequences and CDR3 motifs, with pseudogenes included, was used for V and J assignment. Three-frame translation of reads was performed, and productive CDR3s were defined as those with a C...FGXG motif and no stop codons. Clonotypes were defined as unique combinations of V-J cassette pair and CDR3 amino acid sequence. Hamming distance filtering was applied to reads, with thresholds set by the sequence error rate of each sample in mapped regions. The raw public reads went through TCRdb reprocessing: fastp at Q25, MiXCR clone calling, in-frame beta chains kept. Each entry is one CDR3 protein sequence, shown with its most common DNA and genes. The V and J calls reflect TCRdb's pipeline rather than the authors' work. The sample table records approximately 400,000 distinct CDR3 sequences; roughly two fifths of these occur just once. 12% of the sample goes to the ten largest clones.

With regard to this clonotype: The clone's antigen remains unknown. This may be a read error: a much more frequent sequence differs by one nucleotide.

Surgical brain or tumor specimens were cryofrozen in liquid nitrogen immediately after resection, and peripheral blood cells were collected concurrently. Trimming takes 4 bases from V and 3 bases from J, and the germline ends sit 5 bases apart. Reading the germline V gene (reference sequence) gives CDR1 DFQATT and CDR2 SNEGSKA. The CDR3 runs 11 residues from the cysteine to the phenylalanine. Just the 33-base CDR3 DNA is kept, in frame starting at base 1. This TCR derives from a human donor with low-grade glioma or glioblastoma, undergoing nonglioma brain surgery, or in good health (not recorded which). The sample taken for sequencing was glioma tissue, nonneoplastic brain tissue, or PBMCs (not recorded which). Here the chain combines TRBV20-1 and TRBJ2-3; no confident D gene assignment can be made. The nucleotide sequence reads as follows: TGCAGTGCTAAATATACAGATACGCAGTATTTT. It translates as CSAKYTDTQYF.